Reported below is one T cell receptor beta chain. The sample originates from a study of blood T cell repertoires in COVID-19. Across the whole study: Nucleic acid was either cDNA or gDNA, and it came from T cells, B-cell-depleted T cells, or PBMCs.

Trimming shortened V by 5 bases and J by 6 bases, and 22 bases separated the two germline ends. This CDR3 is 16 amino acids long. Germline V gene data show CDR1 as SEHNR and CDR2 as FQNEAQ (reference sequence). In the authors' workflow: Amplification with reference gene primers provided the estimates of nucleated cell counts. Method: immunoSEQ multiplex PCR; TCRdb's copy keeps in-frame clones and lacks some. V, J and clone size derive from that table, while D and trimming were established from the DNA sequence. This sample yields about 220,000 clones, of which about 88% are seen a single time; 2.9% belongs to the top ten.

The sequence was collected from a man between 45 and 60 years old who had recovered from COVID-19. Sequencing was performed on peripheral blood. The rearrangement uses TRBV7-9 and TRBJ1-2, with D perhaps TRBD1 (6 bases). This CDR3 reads CASSVTRQVIGDGYTF. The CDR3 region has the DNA TGTGCCAGCAGCGTAACAAGACAGGTGATTGGCGATGGCTACACCTTC.